This T cell receptor beta chain derives from a study of T cell responses to AZD1222 COVID-19 vaccine (dated by TCRdb to the early 2020s). Broadly, across the study: A total of 233 trial participants underwent TCR sequencing, of whom some 210 received two doses of AZD1222 and around 26 received two doses of the MenACWY control vaccine. Trial participants were enrolled by age into 18-55, 56-69 and 70-plus year subgroups, with roughly 150, 30 and 60 TCR-sequenced participants respectively. The full study reports these points: The vaccine-associated CD4 TCRs covered the entire spike protein, and the dominant responses fell in regions 160-218 and 743-854. No day 14 peak-response samples were available, so repertoires were characterized only after the peak T cell response. Conclusions about previously exposed vaccinees were limited because only six AZD1222 recipients were SARS-CoV-2 seropositive at baseline. In the small 56-69-year group, the increase in depth fell short of significance, most likely because of low power. Epitopes outside the regions mutated in the B.1.351 and B.1.1.7 variants were reportedly recognized by nearly half of the unique spike-specific TCRs. A significant rise in spike-specific TCR breadth and depth was observed after two AZD1222 doses relative to day 0 and relative to MenACWY recipients. Participants were mostly white British, with more females than males. The authors suggested clonal diversity may have been underestimated.

This sample's time point label indicates: about 28 days (+/-7) after the second vaccine dose. AZD1222 recipients given second doses at about 4 weeks or at about 12 weeks were pooled, since spike-specific TCR depth and breadth were not found to differ between the two schedules. Vaccinee samples were obtained from the UK trials COV001 and COV002, which included a single-blind randomized controlled phase 2/3 trial of AZD1222 (ChAdOx1 nCoV-19) in healthy adults. For TCRbeta chain sequencing, PBMC samples from trial participants were taken at day 0 and at day 28 after the second dose. Points on this clone: Its recognized antigen is unknown. The input lacks base qualities; no much larger clone sits a single base away.

The junction shows trimming of 2 bases on V and 3 bases on J, plus 6 bases between the germline ends. CDR1 SGHNT and CDR2 YYREEE are derived from the germline V gene (reference sequence). The CDR3, cysteine through phenylalanine, is 13 amino acids long. Kept here is only the CDR3 DNA, which spans 39 bases and is read in frame from base 1. The CDR3 regions of human TCRbeta chains were analyzed by immunosequencing. Concerning the study's data processing: Repertoire TCRs were matched against a reference library of SARS-CoV-2-specific TCRs generated with the MIRA antigen-specificity platform. Breadth was defined as the fraction of unique TCRs that were SARS-CoV-2-associated. Depth was defined as the fraction of total T cells that were SARS-CoV-2-associated. Using the MIRA data, each spike-specific TCR was assigned both to the spike region to which the TCR was reactive and to a CD4 or CD8 class. Log10-transformed breadth and depth values were compared by one-way ANOVA with Sidak's multiple comparisons tests. TCRdb holds this immuneACCESS table with in-frame rearrangements only. Some clones are missing; in checked studies, unresolved V genes explain under half, and the rest has no known cause. From that table come the V and J calls and clone size; the DNA was used to work out D and trimming. The sample table contains 90,000 to 120,000 clones; only one count was recorded for roughly 85% of them. The ten most abundant clones make up 4.5% to 6% of the sample.

The rearranged chain carries TRBV5-4 and TRBJ1-3, with the D gene call left open. Material: peripheral blood, obtained 28 days after the second AZD1222 dose. The clonotype comes from an adult who received the AZD1222 COVID-19 vaccine. The DNA is TGTGCCAGCAGCTTTTACAGTGGAAACACCATATATTTT. Translated, this is CASSFYSGNTIYF.